This T cell receptor (beta chain) was identified during a study of CD8 T cells in ankylosing spondylitis. The table lists this clonotype with a few counts. The antigen is unknown. Whole-study findings and limits: In synovial fluid and blood from reactive arthritis, some motif variants were previously reported. What seemed typical of ankylosing spondylitis blood was a TCR beta motif built from about eight highly homologous variants.

One entry per CDR3 protein, called by TCRdb with MiXCR from the 5' RACE reads. Of 380,000 or so distinct CDR3 sequences listed, approximately 20% are singletons. This CDR3 has 16 amino acids. V shed 0 bases and J shed 5 bases, with 16 bases lying between them. Germline V gene sequence: CDR1 LGHDT, CDR2 YNNKEL (reference sequence). This sequence was found in a male donor with ankylosing spondylitis or in good health (not recorded which). The rearrangement joins TRBV3-1 to TRBJ2-5, with D possibly matching TRBD2 (5 bases). The sequenced material came from blood, either unsorted or a sorted T cell fraction (not recorded which). The CDR3 loop reads CASSQDGNPVRETQYF. CDR3 DNA sequence: TGTGCCAGCAGCCAAGACGGGAACCCGGTCCGGGAGACCCAGTACTTC.